The 29 T cell receptor beta chains below all came from one sample that was sequenced in a study of identical twins. TCRdb called the 5' RACE reads again in MiXCR, with one record for every CDR3 protein. The sample contains around 650,000 distinct CDR3 sequences, about 7.6% of which appear only once. This sample was also put to use in a study of yellow fever vaccine responses in identical twins.

The sequenced sample was PBMCs. These receptors were obtained from a woman between 18 and 30 years old in good health.

This clonotype was recorded many times. This chain uses TRBV12-3 or TRBV12-4 with TRBJ1-1; D not certain. CDR3 size: 14 residues. V was trimmed by 2 bases and J by 4 bases, leaving 11 bases between them. The CDR3 bases are TGTGCCAGCAGTTTATGGGATGAGGGCACTGAAGCTTTCTTT. Protein sequence: CASSLWDEGTEAFF.

This clonotype was seen repeatedly, ten times or more. The rearrangement joins TRBV11-2 to TRBJ2-7; D call uncertain. The germline V gene has CDR1 SGHAT and CDR2 FQNNGV. Trimming took off 0 bases at V and 0 bases at J, with 18 bases between the two ends. The CDR3 is made up of 18 amino acids. CDR3 amino acids: CASSLEVRWSALSYEQYF. In DNA, the CDR3 is TGTGCCAGCAGCTTAGAGGTTAGGTGGTCAGCCCTCTCCTACGAGCAGTACTTC.

The sample holds many counts of this clonotype. V usage is TRBV20-1 and J usage is TRBJ1-1, with TRBD1 matching over 8 bases. The CDR3 extends over 14 amino acids. Germline CDR1 is DFQATT and CDR2 is SNEGSKA (reference sequence). V shed 4 bases, J shed 4 bases, and the junction held 8 bases outside the gene matches. The CDR3: CSATSDRVVTEAFF. In DNA, the CDR3 is TGCAGTGCTACCTCGGACAGGGTCGTCACTGAAGCTTTCTTT.

This clonotype has at least ten counts. The V call is TRBV28, the J call TRBJ2-7; a weak D match, TRBD2 (5 bases). This CDR3 contains 15 residues. Looked up from germline, CDR1 is MDHEN and CDR2 is SYDVKM. V lost 2 bases and J lost 4, with 15 bases in between. The CDR3 here is CASSLPRAMGYEQYF. In DNA form, the CDR3 reads TGTGCCAGCAGTTTACCGAGGGCGATGGGGTACGAGCAGTACTTC.

This clonotype showed up just a few times. The CDR3 protein is CASSLTGESSYNEQFF. The CDR3 DNA reads as TGCGCCAGCAGCTTGACGGGGGAGAGCTCCTACAATGAGCAGTTCTTC. The chain has TRBV5-1 and TRBJ2-1; possible D gene TRBD2, 6 bases. The V gene lost 1 base and the J gene lost 0 bases, with 11 bases spanning the gap. The CDR3 has 16 amino acids. In germline, CDR1 is SGHRS, CDR2 YFSETQ.

There are a few counts of this clonotype. The chain joins TRBV27 to TRBJ1-1, with a weak D call TRBD1 (6 bases). Germline CDR1 is MNHEY and CDR2 is SMNVEV (reference sequence). CDR3 size: 18 residues. The V end was cut by 6 bases, the J end by 3 bases, with 26 bases between. This chain's CDR3 is CASRNNYWAGGGDTEAFF. CDR3 coding DNA: TGTGCCAGCAGAAACAACTACTGGGCCGGGGGGGGCGACACTGAAGCTTTCTTT.

This clonotype was detected a few times. The rearrangement uses TRBV12-3 or TRBV12-4 and TRBJ2-3; no reliable D call. CDR3 length: 13 amino acids. V dropped 3 bases and J dropped 2 bases, with 6 bases sitting between them. The CDR3: CASSFWNTDTQYF. The CDR3 region has the DNA TGTGCCAGCAGTTTTTGGAACACAGATACGCAGTATTTT.

The chain uses TRBV11-1 and TRBJ1-2; 9 nucleotides align to TRBD1. Germline V lookup: CDR1 SGHAT, CDR2 FQDESV (reference sequence). This CDR3 has 15 residues. The J segment lost 4 bases and the V segment lost 3 bases, leaving 6 bases of the junction unmatched. The CDR3 sequence: CASSFTGGAGYGYTF. DNA for the CDR3: TGTGCCAGCAGCTTCACAGGGGGCGCTGGCTATGGCTACACCTTC.

This clonotype was detected ten times or more. The V and J genes are TRBV3-1 and TRBJ2-2, with D unclear. Germline lookup yields CDR1 LGHDT and CDR2 YNNKEL (reference sequence). Trimming left V 1 base short and J 6 bases short, with 6 bases between. There are 13 residues in the CDR3. The CDR3 DNA sequence: TGTGCCAGCAGCCAAGGTTCCCCCGGGGAGCTGTTTTTT. The encoded protein is CASSQGSPGELFF.

The rearrangement links TRBV28 to TRBJ1-4; no definite D call. The CDR3 has 15 residues. V lost 5 bases and J lost 6, with 16 bases in between. The germline gives CDR1 MDHEN, CDR2 SYDVKM. The CDR3, as DNA: TGTGCCAGCAGTGCGGGCGGATTCGAGGATGAAAAACTGTTTTTT. Translated: CASSAGGFEDEKLFF.

This clonotype was seen only a few times. This chain joins TRBV5-1 and TRBJ1-1, with 12 nucleotides matching TRBD1. Germline loops: CDR1 SGHRS, CDR2 YFSETQ. The CDR3 is 18 amino acids. V was pared by 1 base and J by 0 bases, with 7 bases of the junction left unmatched. The CDR3 here is CASSLFRDRGLMNTEAFF. Written as DNA, the CDR3 is TGCGCCAGCAGCTTGTTCAGGGACAGGGGGCTGATGAACACTGAAGCTTTCTTT.

This clonotype was seen a handful of times. This chain uses TRBV4-1 with TRBJ2-7, with TRBD2 matching over 9 bases. The CDR3 sequence is 16 residues long. In germline, CDR1 is MGHRA, CDR2 YSYEKL. With 5 bases clipped from V and 3 bases from J, the junction kept 11 bases outside the gene matches. The CDR3 DNA reads TGCGCCAGCAGCTTAAAGTCGGGACTAGCTCTCTACGAGCAGTACTTC. Protein: CASSLKSGLALYEQYF.

V gene TRBV10-3 combines with J gene TRBJ2-4; either TRBD1 or TRBD2 may supply D (5 bases each). There are 15 residues in the CDR3. Deletions cut 0 bases from V and 8 bases from J, with 14 bases between. The germline V gene has CDR1 ENHRY and CDR2 SYGVKD. In nucleotides, the CDR3 is TGTGCCATCAGTGAGTCCCCCGGGGCCGGGGACATTCAGTACTTC. Amino acid sequence: CAISESPGAGDIQYF.

There are a few counts of this clonotype. J is TRBJ2-1 and V is TRBV7-9; 9 nucleotides match TRBD1. Germline CDR1 and CDR2: SEHNR and FQNEAQ (reference sequence). The junction had 7 bases not matched to a gene; V was cut back by 7 bases and J by 6 bases. The CDR3 contains 14 residues. The CDR3 protein is CASIRTGASNEQFF. The CDR3 coding sequence is TGTGCCAGCATCCGGACAGGGGCCTCCAATGAGCAGTTCTTC.

This clonotype was seen a few times. This chain links TRBV3-1 with TRBJ2-7, with a tentative D call TRBD1 (5 bases). Trimming pared 1 base from V and 6 bases from J, leaving 7 bases between. The CDR3 runs 12 residues. The germline V gene encodes CDR1 LGHDT and CDR2 YNNKEL (reference sequence). CDR3 in DNA: TGTGCCAGCAGCCAAGGGACACTCGAGCAGTACGTC. Translated: CASSQGTLEQYV.

The chain couples TRBV14 to TRBJ2-7; the match to TRBD2 covers 7 bases. The ends lost 6 bases at V and 2 bases at J; junction bases unmatched: 4. Germline V lookup: CDR1 SGHDN, CDR2 FVKESK. The CDR3 length is 13 residues. As DNA, the CDR3 is TGTGCCAGCAGGGCTAGCGGTGCCTACGAGCAGTACTTC. Protein: CASRASGAYEQYF.

This clonotype appeared a few times. The chain uses TRBV15 and TRBJ1-5, with D unresolved. CDR1 and CDR2 from the germline V gene are LNHNV and YYDKDF (reference sequence). V lost 8 bases and J 3 bases, leaving 8 bases between the germline ends. The CDR3 length is 12 residues. In DNA, the CDR3 is TGTGCCACCGGGATGGCCAATCAGCCCCAGCATTTT. Residues: CATGMANQPQHF.

The sample holds many counts of this clonotype. V and J are TRBV3-1 and TRBJ2-2; a weak D match, TRBD1 (6 bases). Germline CDR1 and CDR2: LGHDT and YNNKEL (reference sequence). The CDR3 spans 14 residues. V was clipped by 9 bases and J by 0 bases, with 11 bases between them. The CDR3 sequence is CASWSGANTGELFF. CDR3 bases: TGTGCCAGTTGGTCAGGGGCGAACACCGGGGAGCTGTTTTTT.

The CDR3 DNA follows: TGTGCCAGCAGTTGGTTCGGGTTTCGAGAGACCCAGTACTTC. Translated: CASSWFGFRETQYF. The V gene is TRBV28, the J gene TRBJ2-5, with D unresolved. The ends were cut back, 4 bases at V and 4 bases at J, with 13 bases in the middle. Germline V gives CDR1 MDHEN, CDR2 SYDVKM. The CDR3 loop spans 14 amino acids.

This clonotype showed up many times. The chain has TRBV6-5 and TRBJ1-4; tentative D call: TRBD1 (5 bases). V shed 2 bases and J shed 8 bases, with 12 bases lying between them. This CDR3 contains 14 residues. CDR1 and CDR2 (germline): MNHEY, SVGAGI. In nucleotides, the CDR3 is TGTGCCAGCAGTTACCGACAGCGGGGAGAAAAACTGTTTTTT. It encodes CASSYRQRGEKLFF.

This clonotype was seen ten or more times. This sequence joins TRBV18 and TRBJ2-3, with TRBD2 identical over 8 bases. Looked up from germline, CDR1 is KGHSH and CDR2 is LQKENI. The CDR3 has 15 residues. V gave up 1 base and J gave up 4 bases; unmatched junction bases: 4. CDR3 DNA: TGTGCCAGCTCACCACTAGCGGGGTCTCCAGATACGCAGTATTTT. This gives the protein CASSPLAGSPDTQYF.

V is TRBV7-9 and J is TRBJ1-2; 12 nucleotides match TRBD1. Germline V gives CDR1 SEHNR, CDR2 FQNEAQ (reference sequence). Germline trimming cut 3 bases from V and 0 bases from J; bases unmatched to any gene: 5. This CDR3 contains 17 residues. As DNA, the CDR3 is TGTGCCAGCAGCTTGGGGGACAGGGGGCTGGCTAACTATGGCTACACCTTC. Its translation: CASSLGDRGLANYGYTF.

The chain combines TRBV18 with TRBJ2-1; D unresolved. CDR3 length equals 13 residues. The V end was cut by 6 bases, the J end by 5 bases, with 11 bases between. Germline CDR1 and CDR2: KGHSH and LQKENI. The CDR3 nucleotides are TGTGCCAGCTCCTCTCTTCGCGACAATGAGCAGTTCTTC. This sequence encodes CASSSLRDNEQFF. Supplemented by reference TRBV18 and TRBJ2-1, the full variable domain reads NAGVMQNPRHLVRRRGQEARLRCSPMKGHSHVYWYRQLPEEGLKFMVYLQKENIIDESGMPKERFSAEFPKEGPSILRIQQVVRGDSAAYFCASSSLRDNEQFFGPGTRLTVL.

A word on this clonotype: This may be a read error, as it is one base from a much larger clone. This chain links TRBV11-2 with TRBJ2-1; unclear D gene. Germline CDR1 SGHAT, CDR2 FQNNGV. There are 16 residues in the CDR3. This CDR3 is CASSLAPFTSYDEQFF. The CDR3 DNA is TGTGCCAGCAGCTTAGCTCCGTTTACGTCCTACGATGAGCAGTTCTTC.

This clonotype was counted at least ten times. The genes are TRBV20-1 and TRBJ2-3; D is undetermined. Trimming stripped 1 base from V and 3 bases from J, with 11 bases between. Germline CDR1 DFQATT, CDR2 SNEGSKA (reference sequence). CDR3 length equals 14 residues. CDR3 bases: TGCAGTGCTAGAGTCGCCGACACAACAGATACGCAGTATTTT. Translating gives CSARVADTTDTQYF.

This clonotype was seen a handful of times. The chain carries TRBV20-1 and TRBJ1-5, with TRBD1 matching over 7 bases. V lost 0 bases and J lost 1; bases outside the gene matches: 3. The germline gives CDR1 DFQATT, CDR2 SNEGSKA (reference sequence). The CDR3 covers 15 residues. CDR3 region: CSARERGQSNQPQHF. The CDR3 region has the DNA TGCAGTGCTAGAGAGAGGGGGCAGAGCAATCAGCCCCAGCATTTT.

This chain uses TRBV28 with TRBJ1-1; D is possibly TRBD1 (6 bases). Looked up from germline, CDR1 is MDHEN and CDR2 is SYDVKM. Trimming shortened V by 10 bases and J by 5 bases, and 14 bases separated the two germline ends. The CDR3 sequence is 12 residues long. As DNA, the CDR3 is TGTGCCACCAGCATAGGGGGGACTGAAGCTTTCTTT. It yields the protein CATSIGGTEAFF.

This chain joins TRBV5-1 and TRBJ2-7, with 8 nucleotides matching TRBD1. The germline V gene has CDR1 SGHRS and CDR2 YFSETQ. This CDR3 is built from 14 residues. J lost 6 bases, V lost 0 bases, and 5 bases had no gene match. The DNA for the CDR3 is TGCGCCAGCAGCTTGGGTGACAGGGGCTTCGAGCAGTACGTC. Translation gives CASSLGDRGFEQYV.

This clonotype was seen many times. The V gene is TRBV4-1, the J gene TRBJ1-5; 7 bases match TRBD1. Germline CDR1 MGHRA, CDR2 YSYEKL. The ends lost 5 bases at V and 0 bases at J; junction bases unmatched: 7. This CDR3 has 16 residues. CDR3 DNA sequence: TGCGCCAGCAGCAGCGGACAGGACTATAGCAATCAGCCCCAGCATTTT. It yields the protein CASSSGQDYSNQPQHF.